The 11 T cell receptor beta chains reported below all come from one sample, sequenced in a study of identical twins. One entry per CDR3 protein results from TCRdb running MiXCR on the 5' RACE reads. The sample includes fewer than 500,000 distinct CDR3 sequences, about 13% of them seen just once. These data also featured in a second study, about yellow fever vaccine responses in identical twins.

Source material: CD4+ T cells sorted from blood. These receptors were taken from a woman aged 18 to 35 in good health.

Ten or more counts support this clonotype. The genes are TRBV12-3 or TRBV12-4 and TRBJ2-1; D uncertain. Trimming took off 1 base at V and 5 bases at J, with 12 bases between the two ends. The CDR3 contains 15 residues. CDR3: CASSLVEKPDNEQFF. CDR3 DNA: TGTGCCAGCAGTTTAGTTGAGAAGCCGGACAATGAGCAGTTCTTC.

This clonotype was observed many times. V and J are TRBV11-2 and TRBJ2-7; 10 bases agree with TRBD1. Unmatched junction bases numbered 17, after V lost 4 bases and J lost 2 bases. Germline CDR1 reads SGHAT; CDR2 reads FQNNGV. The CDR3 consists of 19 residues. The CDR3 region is CASSSRDRGKLGATYEQYF. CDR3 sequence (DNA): TGTGCCAGCAGCTCGCGGGACAGGGGAAAGTTGGGTGCTACCTACGAGCAGTACTTC.

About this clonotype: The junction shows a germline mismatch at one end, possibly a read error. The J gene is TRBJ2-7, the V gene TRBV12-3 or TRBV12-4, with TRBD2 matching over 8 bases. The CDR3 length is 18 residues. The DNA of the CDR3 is TGTACCAGCAGTTTGCGTCACCGTGGACTAGCCCAAAACTACGAGCAGTACTTC. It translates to CTSSLRHRGLAQNYEQYF.

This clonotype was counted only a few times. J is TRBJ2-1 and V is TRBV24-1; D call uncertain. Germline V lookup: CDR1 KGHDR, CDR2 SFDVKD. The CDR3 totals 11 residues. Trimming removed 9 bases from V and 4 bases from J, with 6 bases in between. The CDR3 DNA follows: TGTGCCACCGTCGGATACAATGAGCAGTTCTTC. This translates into CATVGYNEQFF.

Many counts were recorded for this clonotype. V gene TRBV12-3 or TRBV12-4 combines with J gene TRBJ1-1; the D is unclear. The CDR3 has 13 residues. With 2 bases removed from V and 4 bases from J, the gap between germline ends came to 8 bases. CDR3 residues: CASSLRVFTEAFF. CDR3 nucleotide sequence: TGTGCCAGCAGTTTACGAGTGTTCACTGAAGCTTTCTTT.

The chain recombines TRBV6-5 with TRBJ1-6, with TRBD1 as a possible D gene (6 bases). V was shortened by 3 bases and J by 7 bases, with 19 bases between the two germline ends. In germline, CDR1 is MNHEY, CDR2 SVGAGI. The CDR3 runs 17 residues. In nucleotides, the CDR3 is TGTGCCAGCAGTTATACCGGGAGCCAGGGGATGAATTCACCCCTCCACTTT. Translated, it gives CASSYTGSQGMNSPLHF.

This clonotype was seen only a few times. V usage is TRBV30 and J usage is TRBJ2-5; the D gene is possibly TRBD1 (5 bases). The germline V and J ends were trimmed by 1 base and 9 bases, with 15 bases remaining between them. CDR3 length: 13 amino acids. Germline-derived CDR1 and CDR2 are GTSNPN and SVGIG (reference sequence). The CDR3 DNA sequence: TGTGCCTGGAGTGAGGCAGGGCCTGTGTCCCAGTACTTC. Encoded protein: CAWSEAGPVSQYF.

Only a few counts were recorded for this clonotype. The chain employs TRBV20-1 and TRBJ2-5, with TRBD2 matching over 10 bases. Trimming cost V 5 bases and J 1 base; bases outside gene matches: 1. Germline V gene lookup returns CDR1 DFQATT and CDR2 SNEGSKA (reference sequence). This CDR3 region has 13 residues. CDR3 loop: CSAWTSGQETQYF. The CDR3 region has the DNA TGCAGTGCTTGGACTAGCGGCCAAGAGACCCAGTACTTC.

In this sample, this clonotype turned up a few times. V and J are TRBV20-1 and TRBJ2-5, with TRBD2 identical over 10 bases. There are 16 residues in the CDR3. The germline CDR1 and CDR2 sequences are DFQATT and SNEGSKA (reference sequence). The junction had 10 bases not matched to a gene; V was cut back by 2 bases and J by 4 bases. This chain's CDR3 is CSARYVPSGGPETQYF. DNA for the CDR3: TGCAGTGCTAGATATGTCCCTAGCGGGGGACCAGAGACCCAGTACTTC.

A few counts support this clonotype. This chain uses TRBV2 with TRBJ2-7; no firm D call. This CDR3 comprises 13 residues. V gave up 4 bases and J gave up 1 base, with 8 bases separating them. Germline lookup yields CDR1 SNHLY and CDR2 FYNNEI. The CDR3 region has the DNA TGTGCCAGCAGTGTAGAGGTGTCCTACGAGCAGTACTTC. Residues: CASSVEVSYEQYF.

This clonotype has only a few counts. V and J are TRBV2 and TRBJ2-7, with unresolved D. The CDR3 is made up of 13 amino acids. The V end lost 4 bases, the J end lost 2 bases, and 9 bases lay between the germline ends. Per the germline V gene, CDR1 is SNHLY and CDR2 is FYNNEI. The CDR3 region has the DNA TGTGCCAGCAGTGTTACTGGGGCCTACGAGCAGTACTTC. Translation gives CASSVTGAYEQYF. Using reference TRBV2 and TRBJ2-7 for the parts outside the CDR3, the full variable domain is EPEVTQTPSHQVTQMGQEVILRCVPISNHLYFYWYRQILGQKVEFLVSFYNNEISEKSEIFDDQFSVERPDGSNFTLKIRSTKLEDSAMYFCASSVTGAYEQYFGPGTRLTVT.